The 28 T cell receptor beta chains presented below share a single source sample, sequenced in a study of blood T cell repertoires in COVID-19. Data came from immunoSEQ multiplex PCR; TCRdb stores just in-frame clones and leaves some out. This sample has roughly 280,000 clones, with approximately 86% found just once. The sample consisted of peripheral blood. The source of these receptors is a woman between 50 and 59 years old who had recovered from COVID-19.

The gene calls are TRBV27 and TRBJ1-1; the D is unclear. With 0 bases removed from V and 2 bases from J, the gap between germline ends came to 10 bases. This CDR3 spans 15 amino acids. CDR1 is MNHEY, CDR2 SMNVEV, per germline (reference sequence). The CDR3 protein is CASSLSFRFNTEAFF. DNA of the CDR3: TGTGCCAGCAGTTTATCTTTCCGGTTCAACACTGAAGCTTTCTTT.

This clone was seen once. This chain connects TRBV5-8 to TRBJ1-2, with D tentatively TRBD1 (6 bases). The CDR3 is made up of 15 amino acids. Trimming took off 3 bases at V and 1 base at J, with 13 bases between the two ends. Looked up from germline, CDR1 is SGHTS and CDR2 is YDEGEE. The CDR3 DNA reads TGTGCCAGCAGCTCCGGGACAACCTTTAACTATGGCTACACCTTC. It specifies CASSSGTTFNYGYTF.

The rearrangement joins TRBV7-3 to TRBJ2-2, with TRBD1 matching over 8 bases. From germline, CDR1 is SGHTA and CDR2 FQGTGA. V shed 5 bases and J 5 bases; nucleotides not matched to a gene: 4. The CDR3 is 14 amino acids. CDR3 bases: TGTGCCAGCAGCCCTCGGACAGGGACCGGGGAGCTGTTTTTT. This translates into CASSPRTGTGELFF.

This clone was observed a few times. V is TRBV5-8 and J is TRBJ2-5, with TRBD1 matching 9 bases. CDR3 length: 14 residues. The germline gives CDR1 SGHTS, CDR2 YDEGEE. V lost 3 bases and J lost 4; bases outside the gene matches: 4. Here the CDR3 DNA reads TGTGCCAGCAGCTCCCGGACAGGGGCAGAGACCCAGTACTTC. It encodes CASSSRTGAETQYF. Drawing the rest from reference TRBV5-8 and TRBJ2-5, the complete variable domain is EAGVTQSPTHLIKTRGQQATLRCSPISGHTSVYWYQQALGLGLQFLLWYDEGEERNRGNFPPRFSGRQFPNYSSELNVNALELEDSALYLCASSSRTGAETQYFGPGTRLLVL.

The chain recombines TRBV13 with TRBJ2-1; 7 nucleotides line up with TRBD1. V lost 5 bases and J lost 0; bases outside the gene matches: 10. The germline gives CDR1 PRHDT, CDR2 FYEKMQ (reference sequence). The CDR3 consists of 17 residues. The CDR3 sequence is CASSPRTGLSSYNEQFF. The CDR3 coding sequence is TGTGCCAGCAGCCCACGGACAGGATTGAGCTCCTACAATGAGCAGTTCTTC.

The chain joins TRBV7-2 to TRBJ2-7; a possible D gene is TRBD2 (6 bases). The CDR3 is made up of 14 amino acids. Between the trimmed V and J ends, which lost 1 base and 3 bases, there was a span of 10 bases. Looked up from germline, CDR1 is SGHTA and CDR2 is FQGNSA. The CDR3 here is CASSLGGTGYEQYF. CDR3 sequence (DNA): TGTGCCAGCAGCTTAGGAGGGACTGGCTACGAGCAGTACTTC.

The rearrangement uses TRBV9 and TRBJ1-2; 8 bases are shared with TRBD1. With 3 bases clipped from V and 8 bases from J, the junction kept 15 bases outside the gene matches. This CDR3 is 16 amino acids long. Germline-derived CDR1 and CDR2 are SGDLS and YYNGEE. CDR3 DNA: TGTGCCAGCAGCGCCGAGGACAGGGCTCTAGAGTGGGGCTACACCTTC. Amino acids: CASSAEDRALEWGYTF.

The chain recombines TRBV6-5 with TRBJ1-1; no clear D. The CDR3 has 14 amino acids. The germline V gene has CDR1 MNHEY and CDR2 SVGAGI. Trimming took 8 bases from V and 5 from J, leaving 18 bases between them. CDR3 coding DNA: TGTGCCAGCCGGGCCATGGGAGTCAGTACTGAAGCTTTCTTT. It specifies CASRAMGVSTEAFF.

This clone was counted once. This sequence joins TRBV9 and TRBJ2-3, with D unresolved. The germline CDR1 and CDR2 sequences are SGDLS and YYNGEE. Deletions cut 4 bases from V and 2 bases from J, with 14 bases between. CDR3 length equals 15 residues. Here the CDR3 DNA reads TGTGCCAGCAGCTTACAGAGTTCGGCCACAGATACGCAGTATTTT. Amino acid sequence: CASSLQSSATDTQYF.

CDR3 DNA sequence: TGCGCCAGCAGCCCCCTGCTAGCGGACCCCTACAATGAGCAGTTCTTC. Its translation: CASSPLLADPYNEQFF. This sequence joins TRBV5-1 and TRBJ2-1; 7 nucleotides agree with TRBD2. Unmatched junction bases numbered 9, after V lost 4 bases and J lost 2 bases. Per germline, CDR1 SGHRS and CDR2 YFSETQ. The CDR3 is 16 amino acids.

This clone is a singleton in its sample. The gene calls are TRBV19 and TRBJ2-5; 11 bases are a match to TRBD2. Trimming removed 4 bases from V and 1 base from J; junction bases left unmatched: 2. CDR1 is LNHDA, CDR2 SQIVND, per germline (reference sequence). The CDR3 sequence is 15 residues long. The CDR3 loop is CASSTSGGPQETQYF. The CDR3 DNA reads as TGTGCCAGTAGTACTAGCGGGGGGCCCCAAGAGACCCAGTACTTC. Supplemented by reference TRBV19 and TRBJ2-5, the full variable domain reads DGGITQSPKYLFRKEGQNVTLSCEQNLNHDAMYWYRQDPGQGLRLIYYSQIVNDFQKGDIAEGYSVSREKKESFPLTVTSAQKNPTAFYLCASSTSGGPQETQYFGPGTRLLVL.

This chain joins TRBV19 and TRBJ2-5, with 11 positions matching TRBD1. In germline, CDR1 is LNHDA, CDR2 SQIVND (reference sequence). V gave up 4 bases and J gave up 4 bases; unmatched junction bases: 5. This CDR3 contains 15 residues. The CDR3 sequence is CASSTAGTGGETQYF. The CDR3 DNA follows: TGTGCCAGTAGTACTGCCGGGACAGGGGGAGAGACCCAGTACTTC.

The chain carries TRBV7-2 and TRBJ1-1; no definite D call. This CDR3 region has 16 residues. Trimming took 5 bases from V and 3 from J, leaving 19 bases between them. Per germline, CDR1 SGHTA and CDR2 FQGNSA. CDR3 amino acids: CASSMRDGRYDTEAFF. The CDR3 DNA follows: TGTGCCAGCAGCATGAGAGACGGGAGGTATGACACTGAAGCTTTCTTT.

The chain recombines TRBV28 with TRBJ2-7, with 12 bases lining up with TRBD2. The CDR3 spans 16 residues. V lost 6 bases and J lost 0; bases outside the gene matches: 6. Germline CDR1 and CDR2: MDHEN and SYDVKM. CDR3 DNA: TGTGCCAGCAGCCTCGGACTAGCGGGGAGCTCCTACGAGCAGTACTTC. Its protein product is CASSLGLAGSSYEQYF. The whole variable domain, remainder taken from reference TRBV28 and TRBJ2-7, is DVKVTQSSRYLVKRTGEKVFLECVQDMDHENMFWYRQDPGLGLRLIYFSYDVKMKEKGDIPEGYSVSREKKERFSLILESASTNQTSMYLCASSLGLAGSSYEQYFGPGTRLTVT.

The rearrangement uses TRBV4-1 and TRBJ1-1, with D maybe TRBD1 (6 bases). From germline, CDR1 is MGHRA and CDR2 YSYEKL. The CDR3 is made up of 15 amino acids. Trimming pared 4 bases from V and 1 base from J, leaving 13 bases between. The CDR3 DNA sequence: TGCGCCAGCAGCCGCGGGGGGACATGGAACACTGAAGCTTTCTTT. Encoded protein: CASSRGGTWNTEAFF.

This chain joins TRBV19 and TRBJ2-2, with 10 nucleotides matching TRBD1. The CDR3 consists of 15 residues. The germline V gene encodes CDR1 LNHDA and CDR2 SQIVND (reference sequence). Unmatched junction bases numbered 7, after V lost 6 bases and J lost 6 bases. CDR3: CASRTGTGVAGELFF. CDR3 coding DNA: TGTGCCAGTAGGACCGGGACAGGGGTGGCCGGGGAGCTGTTTTTT.

The gene calls are TRBV13 and TRBJ2-7; 7 bases line up with TRBD2. The germline CDR1 and CDR2 sequences are PRHDT and FYEKMQ (reference sequence). V shed 6 bases and J 2 bases; nucleotides not matched to a gene: 4. CDR3 length equals 13 residues. In DNA form, the CDR3 reads TGTGCCAGCAGGGGTGGACTAGCCTACGAGCAGTACTTC. Translating gives CASRGGLAYEQYF.

This clone was seen a single time. The chain recombines TRBV7-6 with TRBJ2-7; 11 nucleotides match TRBD2. V trimming: 5 bases; J trimming: 3 bases; junction bases outside the gene matches: 12. CDR1 and CDR2 from the germline V gene are SGHVS and FNYEAQ. There are 17 residues in the CDR3. CDR3 bases: TGTGCCAGCAGCGCAAACTTTCCGGGACTAGCGGTCTACGAGCAGTACTTC. It encodes CASSANFPGLAVYEQYF.

The chain carries TRBV7-2 and TRBJ2-5, with 12 bases that match TRBD2. This CDR3 contains 16 residues. With 3 bases clipped from V and 1 base from J, the junction kept 3 bases outside the gene matches. Germline V lookup: CDR1 SGHTA, CDR2 FQGNSA. CDR3 coding DNA: TGTGCCAGCAGCTTCTCTAGCGGGAGGGGCCAAGAGACCCAGTACTTC. It is translated as CASSFSSGRGQETQYF.

The chain recombines TRBV18 with TRBJ1-1; 7 bases agree with TRBD1. The germline V gene encodes CDR1 KGHSH and CDR2 LQKENI. After removal of 5 bases from V and 1 base from J, the junction contained 13 bases not matched to a gene. The CDR3 is 17 amino acids. CDR3 nucleotide sequence: TGTGCCAGCTCATGGGGACAGCCCCGACTCCCGAACACTGAAGCTTTCTTT. Its protein is CASSWGQPRLPNTEAFF. The full variable domain, its missing parts supplied by reference TRBV18 and TRBJ1-1, is NAGVMQNPRHLVRRRGQEARLRCSPMKGHSHVYWYRQLPEEGLKFMVYLQKENIIDESGMPKERFSAEFPKEGPSILRIQQVVRGDSAAYFCASSWGQPRLPNTEAFFGQGTRLTVV.

This clone occurred once. This chain joins TRBV6-1 and TRBJ2-3; 11 bases map to TRBD2. J gave up 0 bases and V 4 bases, and 12 bases lay outside the gene matches. Germline V gene sequence: CDR1 MNHNS, CDR2 SASEGT. The CDR3 covers 19 residues. The CDR3 bases are TGTGCCAGCAGTGCACTAGCGGGAGACCGCCATTCTAGCACAGATACGCAGTATTTT. It translates to CASSALAGDRHSSTDTQYF.

In this sample, this clone turned up once. This chain links TRBV18 with TRBJ1-2; a weak D match, TRBD1 (6 bases). Germline CDR1 and CDR2: KGHSH and LQKENI. This CDR3 is built from 15 residues. V dropped 4 bases and J dropped 7 bases, with 19 bases sitting between them. The CDR3 bases are TGTGCCAGCTCACTATTATCCCGGGACAATGGTGGCTACACCTTC. Its translation is CASSLLSRDNGGYTF.

The chain joins TRBV7-9 to TRBJ2-3; TRBD1 aligns across 12 bases. The V and J ends lost 5 bases and 5 bases, in that order; junction bases with no gene match: 8. Per germline, CDR1 SEHNR and CDR2 FQNEAQ (reference sequence). The CDR3 is made up of 16 amino acids. The CDR3 sequence is CASSEGGDRGLDTQYF. CDR3 sequence (DNA): TGTGCCAGCAGCGAGGGCGGGGACAGGGGGCTAGATACGCAGTATTTT. Supplemented by reference TRBV7-9 and TRBJ2-3, the full variable domain reads DTGVSQNPRHKITKRGQNVTFRCDPISEHNRLYWYRQTLGQGPEFLTYFQNEAQLEKSRLLSDRFSAERPKGSFSTLEIQRTEQGDSAMYLCASSEGGDRGLDTQYFGPGTRLTVL.

This chain links TRBV4-2 with TRBJ2-7; D is ambiguous. Trimming removed 1 base from V and 2 bases from J, with 6 bases in between. Germline CDR1 is LGHNA and CDR2 is YNFKEQ. CDR3 length: 13 amino acids. In DNA form, the CDR3 reads TGTGCCAGCAGCCAAGCAGCGCCCTACGAGCAGTACTTC. Amino acids: CASSQAAPYEQYF.

The chain uses TRBV28 and TRBJ2-7, with 10 nucleotides matching TRBD1. CDR1 is MDHEN and CDR2 is SYDVKM in the germline V gene. This CDR3 contains 14 residues. V lost 7 bases, J lost 3 bases, and 6 bases stayed unmatched. CDR3 loop: CASIRTGGIYEQYF. DNA for the CDR3: TGTGCCAGCATCCGGACAGGGGGAATCTACGAGCAGTACTTC.

The chain has TRBV7-3 and TRBJ1-1; 7 positions match TRBD1. This CDR3 is built from 13 residues. Germline assignment: CDR1 SGHTA and CDR2 FQGTGA. Trimming cost V 5 bases and J 7 bases; bases outside gene matches: 7. The CDR3 is CASSATGVSEAFF. In nucleotides, the CDR3 is TGTGCCAGCAGCGCAACAGGGGTTAGTGAAGCTTTCTTT.

Remarks on this clone: In the same sample, other DNA sequences code for this CDR3. The chain employs TRBV7-3 and TRBJ2-2, with D perhaps matching TRBD2 (5 bases). The CDR3 spans 14 residues. V lost 3 bases, J lost 2 bases, and 7 bases lay in between. Germline V gene data show CDR1 as SGHTA and CDR2 as FQGTGA. CDR3 sequence reads: CASSLSGNTGELFF. CDR3 bases: TGTGCCAGCAGCTTGTCGGGAAACACCGGGGAGCTGTTTTTT.

The CDR3 sequence is CASSVLAGGSSPNEQFF. Written as DNA, the CDR3 is TGTGCCAGCAGCGTCCTAGCGGGGGGCTCCTCCCCAAATGAGCAGTTCTTC. The genes are TRBV9 and TRBJ2-1, with 11 nucleotides matching TRBD2. CDR3 length: 17 residues. Germline V gene data show CDR1 as SGDLS and CDR2 as YYNGEE. Trimming took 2 bases from V and 7 from J; bases not matched to a gene: 11.